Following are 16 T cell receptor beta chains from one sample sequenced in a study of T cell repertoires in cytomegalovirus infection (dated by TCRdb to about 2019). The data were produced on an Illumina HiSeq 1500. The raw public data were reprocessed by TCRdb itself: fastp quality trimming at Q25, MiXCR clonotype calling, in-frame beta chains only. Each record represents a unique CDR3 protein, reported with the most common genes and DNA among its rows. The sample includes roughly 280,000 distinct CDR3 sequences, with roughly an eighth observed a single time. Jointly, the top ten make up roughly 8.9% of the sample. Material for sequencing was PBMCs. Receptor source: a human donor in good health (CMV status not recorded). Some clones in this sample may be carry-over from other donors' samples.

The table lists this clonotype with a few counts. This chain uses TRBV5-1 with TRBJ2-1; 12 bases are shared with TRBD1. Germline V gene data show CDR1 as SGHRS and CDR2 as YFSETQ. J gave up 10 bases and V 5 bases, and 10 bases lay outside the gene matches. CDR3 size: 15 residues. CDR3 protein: CASRPPGQGAGEQFF. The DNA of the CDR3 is TGCGCCAGCAGGCCACCGGGACAGGGGGCAGGGGAGCAGTTCTTC.

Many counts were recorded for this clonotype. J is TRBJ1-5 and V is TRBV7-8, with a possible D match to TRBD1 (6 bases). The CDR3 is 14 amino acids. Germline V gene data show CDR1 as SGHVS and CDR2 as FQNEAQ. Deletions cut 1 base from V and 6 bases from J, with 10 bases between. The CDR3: CASSLEGGSQPQHF. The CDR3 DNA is TGTGCCAGCAGCTTAGAGGGGGGGAGTCAGCCCCAGCATTTT.

CDR3 loop: CSARQQTLAGVRVDEQYF. The CDR3, as DNA: TGCAGTGCCAGACAACAGACACTAGCGGGAGTAAGGGTGGACGAGCAGTACTTC. J is TRBJ2-7 and V is TRBV20-1, with TRBD2 matching over 11 bases. Losses at the gene ends were 6 bases for V and 5 bases for J; bases not matched to a gene: 21. Germline V gives CDR1 DFQATT, CDR2 SNEGSKA (reference sequence). This CDR3 spans 18 amino acids.

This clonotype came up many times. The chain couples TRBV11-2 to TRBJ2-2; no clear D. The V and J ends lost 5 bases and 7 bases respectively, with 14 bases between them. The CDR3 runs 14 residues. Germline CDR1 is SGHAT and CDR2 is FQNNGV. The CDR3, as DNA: TGTGCCAGCAGCCCCTGGTCCGGGTTCGGGGAGCTGTTTTTT. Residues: CASSPWSGFGELFF.

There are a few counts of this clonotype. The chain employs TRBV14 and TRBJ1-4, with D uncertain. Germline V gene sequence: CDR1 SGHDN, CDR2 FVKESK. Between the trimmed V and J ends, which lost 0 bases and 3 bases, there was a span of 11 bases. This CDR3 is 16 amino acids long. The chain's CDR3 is CASSQDRPAANEKLFF. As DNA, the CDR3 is TGTGCCAGCAGCCAAGACAGGCCCGCGGCTAATGAAAAACTGTTTTTT.

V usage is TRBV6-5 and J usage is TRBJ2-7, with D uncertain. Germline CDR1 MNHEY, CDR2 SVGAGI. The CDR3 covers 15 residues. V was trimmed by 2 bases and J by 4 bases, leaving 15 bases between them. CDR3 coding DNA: TGTGCCAGCAGTTACACAGCTCTATCAGCTTACGAGCAGTACTTC. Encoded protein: CASSYTALSAYEQYF.

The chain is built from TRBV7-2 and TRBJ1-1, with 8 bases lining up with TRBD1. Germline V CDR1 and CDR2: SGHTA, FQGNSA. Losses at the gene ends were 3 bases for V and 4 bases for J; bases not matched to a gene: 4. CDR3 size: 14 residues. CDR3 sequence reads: CASSLDRVFTEAFF. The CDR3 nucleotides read TGTGCCAGCAGCTTGGACAGGGTATTCACTGAAGCTTTCTTT.

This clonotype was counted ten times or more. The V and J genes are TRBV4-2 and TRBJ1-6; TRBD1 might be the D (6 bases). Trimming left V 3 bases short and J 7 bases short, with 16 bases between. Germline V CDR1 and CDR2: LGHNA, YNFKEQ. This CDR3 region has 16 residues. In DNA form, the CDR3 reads TGTGCCAGCAGCCAGCAGCCGACAGGAGGGAATTCACCCCTCCACTTT. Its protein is CASSQQPTGGNSPLHF.

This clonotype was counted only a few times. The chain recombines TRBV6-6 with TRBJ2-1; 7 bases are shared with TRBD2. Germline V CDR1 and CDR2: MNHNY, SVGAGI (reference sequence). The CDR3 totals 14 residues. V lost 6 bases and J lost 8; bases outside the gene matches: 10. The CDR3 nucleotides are TGTGCCAGCAGCAATGCTGGGGGGGAGGATGAGCAGTTCTTC. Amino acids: CASSNAGGEDEQFF.

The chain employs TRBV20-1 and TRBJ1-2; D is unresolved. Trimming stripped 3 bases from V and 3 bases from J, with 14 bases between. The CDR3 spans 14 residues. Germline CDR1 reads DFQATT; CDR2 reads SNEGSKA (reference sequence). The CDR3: CSAREGSEDYGYTF. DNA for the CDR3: TGCAGTGCTAGGGAGGGATCCGAGGACTATGGCTACACCTTC.

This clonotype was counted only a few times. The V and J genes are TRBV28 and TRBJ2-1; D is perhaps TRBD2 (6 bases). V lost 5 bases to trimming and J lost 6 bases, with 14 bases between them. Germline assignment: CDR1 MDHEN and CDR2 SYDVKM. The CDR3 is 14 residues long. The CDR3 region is CASSSVATSNEQFF. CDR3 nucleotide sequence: TGTGCCAGCAGTAGTGTTGCGACTAGCAATGAGCAGTTCTTC.

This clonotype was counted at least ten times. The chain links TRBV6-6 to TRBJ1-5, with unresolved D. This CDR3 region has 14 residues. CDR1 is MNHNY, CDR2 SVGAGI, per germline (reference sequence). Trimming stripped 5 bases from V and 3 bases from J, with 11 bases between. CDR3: CASSGNADNQPQHF. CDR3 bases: TGTGCCAGCAGTGGGAACGCAGACAATCAGCCCCAGCATTTT.

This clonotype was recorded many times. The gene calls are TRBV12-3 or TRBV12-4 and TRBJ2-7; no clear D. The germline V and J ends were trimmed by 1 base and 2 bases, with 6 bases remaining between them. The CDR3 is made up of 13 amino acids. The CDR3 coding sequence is TGTGCCAGCAGTTTAGGGCATCCCTACGAGCAGTACTTC. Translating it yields CASSLGHPYEQYF.

This CDR3 is CASSERGAWGAEAFF. CDR3 DNA sequence: TGTGCCAGCAGTGAACGAGGGGCTTGGGGCGCTGAAGCTTTCTTT. The chain combines TRBV25-1 with TRBJ1-1, with D possibly TRBD1 on 5 matching bases. Between the trimmed V and J ends, which lost 2 bases and 6 bases, there was a span of 16 bases. The CDR3 consists of 15 residues. Looked up from germline, CDR1 is MGHDK and CDR2 is SYGVNS.

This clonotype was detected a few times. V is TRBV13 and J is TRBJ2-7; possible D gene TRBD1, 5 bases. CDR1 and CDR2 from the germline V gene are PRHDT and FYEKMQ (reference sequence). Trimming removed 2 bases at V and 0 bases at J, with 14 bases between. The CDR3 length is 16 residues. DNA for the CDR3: TGTGCCAGCAGCTTACTGGCAGGGCTGAGCTCCTACGAGCAGTACTTC. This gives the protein CASSLLAGLSSYEQYF.

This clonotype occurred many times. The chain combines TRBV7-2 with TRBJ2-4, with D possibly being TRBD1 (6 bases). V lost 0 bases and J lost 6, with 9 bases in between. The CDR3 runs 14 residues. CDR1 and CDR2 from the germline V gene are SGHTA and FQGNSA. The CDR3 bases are TGTGCCAGCAGCTTAGCCAGGGGTTCAAACATTCAGTACTTC. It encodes CASSLARGSNIQYF.